The 2 T cell receptor beta chains below were found in one sample sequenced in a study of CD8+ T cells in alopecia areata. The sequencing template was cDNA reverse transcribed from extracted RNA. Profiling relied on immunoSEQ multiplex PCR, and the TCRdb table lists in-frame clones only, not all of them. Among some 95,000 clones listed, about 45% were seen once. The sequencing input was CD4+ T cells sorted from blood. Receptor source: a human donor with alopecia areata.

This clone was detected only once. V is TRBV30 and J is TRBJ1-2, with TRBD1 identical over 7 bases. This CDR3 spans 12 amino acids. The germline V gene has CDR1 GTSNPN and CDR2 SVGIG (reference sequence). After removal of 3 bases from V and 8 bases from J, the junction contained 6 bases not matched to a gene. The CDR3 sequence: CAWRLEGGGYTF. The CDR3 DNA is TGTGCCTGGAGGTTGGAAGGGGGCGGCTACACCTTC.

The V call is TRBV5-6, the J call TRBJ2-1, with D maybe TRBD2 (6 bases). Deletions cut 4 bases from V and 8 bases from J, with 13 bases between. Germline V gives CDR1 SGHDT, CDR2 YYEEEE. This CDR3 region has 13 residues. The CDR3 DNA sequence: TGTGCCAGCAGCACGGGGGATCGGGATGAGCAGTTCTTC. Translating it yields CASSTGDRDEQFF.